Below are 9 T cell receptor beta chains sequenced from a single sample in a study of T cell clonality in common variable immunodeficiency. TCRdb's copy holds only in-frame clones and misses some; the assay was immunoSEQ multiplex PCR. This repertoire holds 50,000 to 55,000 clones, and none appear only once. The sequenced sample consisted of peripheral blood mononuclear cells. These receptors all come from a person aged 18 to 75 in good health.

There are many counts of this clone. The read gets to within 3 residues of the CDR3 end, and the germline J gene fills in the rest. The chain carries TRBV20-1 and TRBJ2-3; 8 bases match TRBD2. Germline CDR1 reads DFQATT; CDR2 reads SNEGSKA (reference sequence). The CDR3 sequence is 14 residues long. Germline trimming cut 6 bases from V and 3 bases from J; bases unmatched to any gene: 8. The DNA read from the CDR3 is TGCAGTGCCGCAGCCCAGCGGGAGACAGATACG. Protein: CSAAAQRETDT. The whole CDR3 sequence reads CSAAAQRETDTQYF.

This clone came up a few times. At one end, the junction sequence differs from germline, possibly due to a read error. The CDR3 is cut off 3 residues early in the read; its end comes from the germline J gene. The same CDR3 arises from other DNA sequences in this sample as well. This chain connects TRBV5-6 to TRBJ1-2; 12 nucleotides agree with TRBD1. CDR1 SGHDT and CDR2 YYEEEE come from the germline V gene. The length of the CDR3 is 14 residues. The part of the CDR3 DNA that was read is TGTGCCAGCAGTTCCGGGACAGGGGGCTATGGT. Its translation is CASSSGTGGYG. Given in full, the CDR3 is CASSSGTGGYGYTF.

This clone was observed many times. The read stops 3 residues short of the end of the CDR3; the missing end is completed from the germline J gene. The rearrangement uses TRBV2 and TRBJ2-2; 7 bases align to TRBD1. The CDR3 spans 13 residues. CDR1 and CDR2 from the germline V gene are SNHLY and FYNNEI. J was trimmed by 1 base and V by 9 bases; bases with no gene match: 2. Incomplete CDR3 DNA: TGTGCCAGAGGGACAGAGAACACCGGGGAG. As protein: CARGTENTGE. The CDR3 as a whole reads CARGTENTGELFF.

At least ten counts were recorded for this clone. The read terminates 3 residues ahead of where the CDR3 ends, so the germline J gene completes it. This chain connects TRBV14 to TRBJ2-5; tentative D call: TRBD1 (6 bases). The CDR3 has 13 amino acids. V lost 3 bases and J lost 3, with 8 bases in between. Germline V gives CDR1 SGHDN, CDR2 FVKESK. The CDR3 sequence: CASSQNREETQYF. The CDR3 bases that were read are TGTGCCAGCAGCCAGAACAGGGAAGAGACC.

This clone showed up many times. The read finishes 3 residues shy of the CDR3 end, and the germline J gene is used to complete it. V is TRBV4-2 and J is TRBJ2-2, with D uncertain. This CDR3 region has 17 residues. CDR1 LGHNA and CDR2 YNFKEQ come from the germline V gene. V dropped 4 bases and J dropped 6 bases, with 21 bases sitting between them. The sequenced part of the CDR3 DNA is TGTGCCAGCAGCCGGTATCATGTAAGGCCTCGTGCCGGGGAG. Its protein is CASSRYHVRPRAGE. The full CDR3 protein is CASSRYHVRPRAGELFF.

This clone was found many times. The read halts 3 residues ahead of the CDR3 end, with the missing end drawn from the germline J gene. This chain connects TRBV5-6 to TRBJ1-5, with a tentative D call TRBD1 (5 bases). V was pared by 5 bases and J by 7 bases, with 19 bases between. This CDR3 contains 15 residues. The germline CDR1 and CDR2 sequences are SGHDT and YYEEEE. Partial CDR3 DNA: TGTGCCAGCAGTCGGACTACACAGGAGACCCAGCCC. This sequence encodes CASSRTTQETQP. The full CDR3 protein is CASSRTTQETQPQHF.

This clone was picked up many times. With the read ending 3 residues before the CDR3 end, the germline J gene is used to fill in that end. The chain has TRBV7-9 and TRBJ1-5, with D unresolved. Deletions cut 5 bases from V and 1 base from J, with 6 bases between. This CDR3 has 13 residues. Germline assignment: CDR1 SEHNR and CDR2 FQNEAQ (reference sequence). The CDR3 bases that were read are TGTGCCAGCAGCCCAGGAAGCAATCAGCCC. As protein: CASSPGSNQP. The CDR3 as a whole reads CASSPGSNQPQHF.

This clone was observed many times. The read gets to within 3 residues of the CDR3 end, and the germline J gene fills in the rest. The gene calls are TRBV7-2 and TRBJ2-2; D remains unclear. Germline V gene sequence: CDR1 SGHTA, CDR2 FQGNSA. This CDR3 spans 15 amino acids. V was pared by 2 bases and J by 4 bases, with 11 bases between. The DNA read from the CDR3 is TGTGCCAGCAGCTTATCCCTAACCCCCACCGGGGAG. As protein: CASSLSLTPTGE. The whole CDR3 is CASSLSLTPTGELFF.

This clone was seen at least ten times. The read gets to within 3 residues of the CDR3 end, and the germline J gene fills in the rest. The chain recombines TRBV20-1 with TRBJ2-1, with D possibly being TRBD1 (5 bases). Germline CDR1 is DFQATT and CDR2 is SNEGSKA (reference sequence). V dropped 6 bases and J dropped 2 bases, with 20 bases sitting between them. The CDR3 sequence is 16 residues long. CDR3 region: CSALGDTGLTYNEQFF. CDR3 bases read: TGCAGTGCCCTAGGGGATACAGGTTTAACCTACAATGAG.